This passage covers 10 T cell receptor beta chains from one sample sequenced in a study of T-cell reconstitution after alpha-beta-depleted transplantation in children (TCRdb year 2016). Library creation used PCR. Sequenced using an Illumina HiSeq 2500. TCR libraries were prepared with molecular barcoding, using unique molecular identifiers to normalize TCRbeta repertoire quantification. TCRdb reprocessing: public reads trimmed at Q25 with fastp, clones called with MiXCR, in-frame beta chains kept. Rows are combined by CDR3 protein, so each entry shows the most common genes and DNA. This sample has some 290,000 distinct CDR3 sequences in its table, and around 25% of those were observed once. Clones ranked in the top ten supply 10% to 11% of the sample. In the paper's terms, the treatment or condition label means: allogeneic hematopoietic cell transplantation with graft depleted of TCRalphabeta T cells and CD19 B cells.

Here the sequenced sample was PBMCs, mostly from graft donor cells, taken 180 days after TCRalphabeta/CD19-depleted stem cell transplant. These receptors all stem from a male patient aged 5 to 17 who had a stem cell transplant for acute lymphoblastic leukemia, so the T cells may come from the graft donor.

There are a few counts of this clonotype. The chain is built from TRBV7-2 and TRBJ2-5; D is ambiguous. The CDR3 is 9 amino acids. V lost 0 bases, J lost 10 bases, and 0 bases lay in between. CDR1 is SGHTA, CDR2 FQGNSA, per germline. DNA of the CDR3: TGTGCCAGCAGCTTAGCCCAGTACTTC. Protein: CASSLAQYF. Complete variable domain (other parts from reference TRBV7-2 and TRBJ2-5): GAGVSQSPSNKVTEKGKDVELRCDPISGHTALYWYRQSLGQGLEFLIYFQGNSAPDKSGLPSDRFSAERTGGSVSTLTIQRTQQEDSAVYLCASSLAQYFGPGTRLLVL.

DNA of the CDR3: TGTGCCAGCAGTGATCTGGGGGGGGCCAACACTGAAGCTTTCTTT. The encoded protein is CASSDLGGANTEAFF. The V gene is TRBV2, the J gene TRBJ1-1; perhaps TRBD1 as D (6 bases). Germline V gene data show CDR1 as SNHLY and CDR2 as FYNNEI. The CDR3 contains 15 residues. V was trimmed by 3 bases and J by 2 bases, leaving 13 bases between them.

This clonotype was seen more than once but under ten times. V and J are TRBV27 and TRBJ1-5; D unresolved. Germline CDR1 reads MNHEY; CDR2 reads SMNVEV (reference sequence). The V gene lost 3 bases and the J gene lost 3 bases, with 9 bases spanning the gap. There are 14 residues in the CDR3. The DNA for the CDR3 is TGTGCCAGCAGTTTCCGACCCAACAATCAGCCCCAGCATTTT. It codes for CASSFRPNNQPQHF.

This clonotype showed up just a few times. The CDR3 sequence: CSVGFGGTGSYNEQFF. In DNA form, the CDR3 reads TGCAGTGTAGGTTTTGGAGGGACAGGGTCCTACAATGAGCAGTTCTTC. The rearrangement links TRBV20-1 to TRBJ2-1; TRBD1 matches at 9 bases. The CDR3 runs to 16 residues. Germline CDR1 and CDR2: DFQATT and SNEGSKA (reference sequence). V lost 7 bases and J lost 1; bases outside the gene matches: 11.

The rearrangement links TRBV7-9 to TRBJ1-2; 9 nucleotides align to TRBD1. The CDR3 totals 13 residues. Germline assignment: CDR1 SEHNR and CDR2 FQNEAQ (reference sequence). V was pared by 4 bases and J by 10 bases, with 7 bases of the junction left unmatched. The DNA for the CDR3 is TGTGCCAGCAGCTCGAGGGGGACAGGGCCCTACACCTTC. This encodes CASSSRGTGPYTF.

This clonotype has only a few counts. J is TRBJ1-5 and V is TRBV6-2 or TRBV6-3; 7 bases are shared with TRBD1. Trimming cost V 2 bases and J 9 bases; bases outside gene matches: 7. The CDR3 runs to 14 residues. CDR1 and CDR2 (germline): MNHEY, SVGEGT. The CDR3 here is CASSYGTALGPQHF. As DNA, the CDR3 is TGTGCCAGCAGTTACGGGACAGCCCTTGGGCCCCAGCATTTT.

The chain is built from TRBV6-5 and TRBJ2-7; 15 bases line up with TRBD2. The V gene end was trimmed by 0 bases and the J gene end by 0 bases; junction bases not matched to a gene: 6. This CDR3 spans 19 amino acids. Germline values: CDR1 MNHEY, CDR2 SVGAGI. The CDR3 loop is CASSYSMGTSGRTSYEQYF. The CDR3 DNA sequence: TGTGCCAGCAGTTACTCGATGGGGACTAGCGGGAGGACCTCCTACGAGCAGTACTTC.

This clonotype was picked up many times. The chain couples TRBV7-6 to TRBJ2-7; D perhaps matches TRBD1 (5 bases). CDR3 length: 13 amino acids. Germline loops: CDR1 SGHVS, CDR2 FNYEAQ. V gave up 5 bases and J gave up 7 bases, with 15 bases separating them. CDR3 in DNA: TGTGCCAGCAGCACCGCCAGGGTCGCGGAGCAGTACTTC. This gives the protein CASSTARVAEQYF. The full variable domain, rest sourced from reference TRBV7-6 and TRBJ2-7, is GAGVSQSPRYKVTKRGQDVALRCDPISGHVSLYWYRQALGQGPEFLTYFNYEAQQDKSGLPNDRFSAERPEGSISTLTIQRTEQRDSAMYRCASSTARVAEQYFGPGTRLTVT.

This clonotype showed up just a few times. V gene TRBV7-2 combines with J gene TRBJ2-2; D ambiguous. CDR1 and CDR2 (germline): SGHTA, FQGNSA. Trimming removed 7 bases at V and 8 bases at J, with 17 bases between. The CDR3 runs to 14 residues. CDR3 residues: CASTKFSPAGELFF. The CDR3, as DNA: TGTGCCAGCACTAAATTCTCTCCCGCGGGGGAGCTGTTTTTT.

J is TRBJ2-7 and V is TRBV18, with 7 bases aligning to TRBD2. Looked up from germline, CDR1 is KGHSH and CDR2 is LQKENI. CDR3 length: 15 residues. Trimming took 5 bases from V and 1 from J; bases not matched to a gene: 8. This CDR3 is CASSKRQRESYEQYF. The CDR3, as DNA: TGTGCCAGCTCAAAACGCCAGCGGGAATCCTACGAGCAGTACTTC.